The entry below gives a single T cell receptor beta chain sequence along with its context. The germline CDR1 and CDR2 sequences are SGHAT and FQNNGV. There are 15 residues in the CDR3. With 3 bases clipped from V and 1 base from J, the junction kept 3 bases outside the gene matches. The data were obtained in a study of blood T cell repertoires in COVID-19. Turning to the study itself: T cells, B-cell-depleted T cells, or PBMCs provided the cDNA or gDNA that served as material.

Original methodology: Using reference gene primer amplification, nucleated cell counts were estimated. TCRdb's copy holds only in-frame clones and misses some; the assay was immunoSEQ multiplex PCR. V and J calls and clone size are those listed in that table; D and trimming were worked out from the DNA. The table lists under 200,000 clones, about 89% of them singletons. Participants spanned ages about 18 to 89 years and resided in about two dozen US areas. What the recovered Cohort 3 donors had was two negative PCRs, clearance, or symptom resolution. The material sequenced was PBMCs or T cells enriched from blood (not recorded which). The sequence came from a young woman who had recovered from COVID-19. The chain has TRBV11-2 and TRBJ2-3; 8 nucleotides line up with TRBD2. The CDR3 loop reads CASSFSGMGTDTQYF. Written as DNA, the CDR3 is TGTGCCAGCAGCTTTAGCGGGATGGGCACAGATACGCAGTATTTT.